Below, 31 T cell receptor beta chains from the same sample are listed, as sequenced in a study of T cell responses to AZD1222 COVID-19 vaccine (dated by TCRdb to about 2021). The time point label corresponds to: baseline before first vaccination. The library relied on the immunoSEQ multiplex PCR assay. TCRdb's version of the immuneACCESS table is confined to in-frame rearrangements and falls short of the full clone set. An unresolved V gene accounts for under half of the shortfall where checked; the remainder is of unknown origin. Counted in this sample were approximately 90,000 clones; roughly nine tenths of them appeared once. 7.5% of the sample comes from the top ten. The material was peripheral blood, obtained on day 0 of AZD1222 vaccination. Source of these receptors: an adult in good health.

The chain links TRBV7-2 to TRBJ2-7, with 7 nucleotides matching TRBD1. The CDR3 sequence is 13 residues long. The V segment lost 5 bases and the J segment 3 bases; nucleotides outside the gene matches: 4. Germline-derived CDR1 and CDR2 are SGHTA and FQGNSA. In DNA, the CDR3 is TGTGCCAGCAGCCAGACAGGGAGCTACGAGCAGTACTTC. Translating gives CASSQTGSYEQYF.

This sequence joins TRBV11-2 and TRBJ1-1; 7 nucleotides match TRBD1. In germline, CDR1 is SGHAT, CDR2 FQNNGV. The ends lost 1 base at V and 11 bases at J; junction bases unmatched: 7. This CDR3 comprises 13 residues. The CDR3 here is CASSLGYRGGAFF. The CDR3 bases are TGTGCCAGCAGCTTAGGTTACAGGGGTGGGGCTTTCTTT.

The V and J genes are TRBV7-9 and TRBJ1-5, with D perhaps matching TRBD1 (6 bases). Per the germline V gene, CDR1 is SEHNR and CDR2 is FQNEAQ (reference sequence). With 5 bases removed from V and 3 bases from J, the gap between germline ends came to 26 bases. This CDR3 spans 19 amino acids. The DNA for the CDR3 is TGTGCCAGCAGCCAGGTCAAGGGGGAGGGGCCCTTCTACAATCAGCCCCAGCATTTT. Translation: CASSQVKGEGPFYNQPQHF.

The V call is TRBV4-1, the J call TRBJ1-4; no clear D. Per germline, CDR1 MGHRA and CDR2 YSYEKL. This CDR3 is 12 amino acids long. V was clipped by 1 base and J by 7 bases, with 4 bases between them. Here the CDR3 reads CASSQVGEKLFF. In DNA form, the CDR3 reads TGCGCCAGCAGCCAAGTCGGTGAAAAACTGTTTTTT.

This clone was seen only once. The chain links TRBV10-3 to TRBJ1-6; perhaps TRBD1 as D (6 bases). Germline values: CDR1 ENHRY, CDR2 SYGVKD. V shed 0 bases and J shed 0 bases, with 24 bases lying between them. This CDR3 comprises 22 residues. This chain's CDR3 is CAISESNYEWQGRSSYNSPLHF. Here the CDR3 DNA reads TGTGCCATCAGTGAGTCAAATTACGAATGGCAGGGGAGAAGCTCCTATAATTCACCCCTCCACTTT.

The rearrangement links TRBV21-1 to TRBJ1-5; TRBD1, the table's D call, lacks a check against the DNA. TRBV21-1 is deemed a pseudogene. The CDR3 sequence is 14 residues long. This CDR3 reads CASSIQGNNQPQHF. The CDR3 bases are TGTGCCAGCAGCATCCAGGGAAACAATCAGCCCCAGCATTTT.

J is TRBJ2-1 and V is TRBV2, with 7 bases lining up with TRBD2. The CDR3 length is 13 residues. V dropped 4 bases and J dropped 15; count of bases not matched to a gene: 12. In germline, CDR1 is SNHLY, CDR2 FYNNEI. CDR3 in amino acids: CASSGPGGEASFF. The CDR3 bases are TGTGCCAGCAGTGGTCCGGGAGGCGAGGCATCGTTCTTC.

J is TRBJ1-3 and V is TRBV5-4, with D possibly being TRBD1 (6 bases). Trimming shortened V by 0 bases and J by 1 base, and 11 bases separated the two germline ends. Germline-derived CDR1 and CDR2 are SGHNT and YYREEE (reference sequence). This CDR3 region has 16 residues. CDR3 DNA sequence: TGTGCCAGCAGCTTGGTAGGCAGGGGTTCTGGAAACACCATATATTTT. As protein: CASSLVGRGSGNTIYF.

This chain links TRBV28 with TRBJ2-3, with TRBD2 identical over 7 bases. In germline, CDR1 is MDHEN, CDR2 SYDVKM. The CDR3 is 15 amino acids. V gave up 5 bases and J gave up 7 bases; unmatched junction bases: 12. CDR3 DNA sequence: TGTGCCAGCAGTCCTAGCGGAGGGGTCACGAATACGCAGTATTTT. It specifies CASSPSGGVTNTQYF.

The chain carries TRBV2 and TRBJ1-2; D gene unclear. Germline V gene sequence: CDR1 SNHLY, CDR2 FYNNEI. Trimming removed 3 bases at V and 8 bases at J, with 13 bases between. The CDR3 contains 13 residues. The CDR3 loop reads CASSDQMGRGYTF. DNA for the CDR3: TGTGCCAGCAGTGATCAGATGGGGAGGGGCTACACCTTC.

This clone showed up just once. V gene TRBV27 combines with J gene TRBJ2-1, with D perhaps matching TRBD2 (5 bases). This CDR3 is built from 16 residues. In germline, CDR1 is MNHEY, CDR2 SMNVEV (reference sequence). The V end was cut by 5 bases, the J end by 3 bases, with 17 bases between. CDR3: CASSTSDLGVYNEQFF. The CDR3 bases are TGTGCCAGCAGTACCTCGGACTTGGGTGTCTACAATGAGCAGTTCTTC.

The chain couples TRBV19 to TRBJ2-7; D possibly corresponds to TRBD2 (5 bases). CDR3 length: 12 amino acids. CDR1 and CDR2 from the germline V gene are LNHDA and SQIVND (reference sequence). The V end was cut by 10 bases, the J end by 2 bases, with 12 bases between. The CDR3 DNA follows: TGTGCCACATCGGGGTATACCTACGAGCAGTACTTC. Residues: CATSGYTYEQYF. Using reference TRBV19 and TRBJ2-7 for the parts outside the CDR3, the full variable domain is DGGITQSPKYLFRKEGQNVTLSCEQNLNHDAMYWYRQDPGQGLRLIYYSQIVNDFQKGDIAEGYSVSREKKESFPLTVTSAQKNPTAFYLCATSGYTYEQYFGPGTRLTVT.

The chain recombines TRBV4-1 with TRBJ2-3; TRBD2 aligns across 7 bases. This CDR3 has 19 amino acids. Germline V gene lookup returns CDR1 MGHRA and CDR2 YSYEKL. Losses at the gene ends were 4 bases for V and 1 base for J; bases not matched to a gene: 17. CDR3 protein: CASSPGRGRAVSGTDTQYF. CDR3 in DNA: TGCGCCAGCAGCCCAGGAAGAGGGAGGGCCGTTTCAGGCACAGATACGCAGTATTTT.

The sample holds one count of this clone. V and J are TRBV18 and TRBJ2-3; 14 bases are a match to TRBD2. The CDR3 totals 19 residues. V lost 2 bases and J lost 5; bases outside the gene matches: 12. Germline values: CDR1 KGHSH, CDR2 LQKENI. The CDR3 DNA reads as TGTGCCAGCTCACCATCGGGACTAGCGGGAGCCGGGCGGGGAGATACGCAGTATTTT. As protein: CASSPSGLAGAGRGDTQYF. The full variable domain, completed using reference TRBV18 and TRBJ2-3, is NAGVMQNPRHLVRRRGQEARLRCSPMKGHSHVYWYRQLPEEGLKFMVYLQKENIIDESGMPKERFSAEFPKEGPSILRIQQVVRGDSAAYFCASSPSGLAGAGRGDTQYFGPGTRLTVL.

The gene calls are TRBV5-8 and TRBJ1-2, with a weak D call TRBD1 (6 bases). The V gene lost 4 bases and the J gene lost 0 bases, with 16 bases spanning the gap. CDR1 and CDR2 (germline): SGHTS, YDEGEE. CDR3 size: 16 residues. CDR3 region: CASSLGAERPNYGYTF. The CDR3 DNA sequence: TGTGCCAGCAGCCTGGGGGCGGAACGTCCTAACTATGGCTACACCTTC.

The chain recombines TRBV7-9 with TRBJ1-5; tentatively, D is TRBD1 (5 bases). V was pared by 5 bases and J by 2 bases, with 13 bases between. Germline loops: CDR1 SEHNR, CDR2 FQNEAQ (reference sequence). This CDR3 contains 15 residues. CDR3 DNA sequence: TGTGCCAGCAGCCAGGGACGGGTAGGCAATCAGCCCCAGCATTTT. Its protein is CASSQGRVGNQPQHF.

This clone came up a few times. CDR3: CASSLGDRGSDTQYF. Here the CDR3 DNA reads TGTGCCAGCAGCTTAGGAGACAGGGGGTCAGATACGCAGTATTTT. V gene TRBV7-2 combines with J gene TRBJ2-3, with 9 bases fitting TRBD1. The CDR3 spans 15 residues. Losses at the gene ends were 1 base for V and 4 bases for J; bases not matched to a gene: 3. In germline, CDR1 is SGHTA, CDR2 FQGNSA.

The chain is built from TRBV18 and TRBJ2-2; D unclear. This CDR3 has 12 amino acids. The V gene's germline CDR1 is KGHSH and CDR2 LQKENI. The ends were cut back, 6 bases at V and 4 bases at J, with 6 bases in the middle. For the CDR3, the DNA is TGTGCCAGCTCCCCTATCACCGGGGAGCTGTTTTTT. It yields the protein CASSPITGELFF.

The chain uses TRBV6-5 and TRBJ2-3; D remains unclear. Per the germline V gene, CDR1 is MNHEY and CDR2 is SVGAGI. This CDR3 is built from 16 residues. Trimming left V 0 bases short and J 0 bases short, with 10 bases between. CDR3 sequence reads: CASSYSKGPSTDTQYF. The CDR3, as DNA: TGTGCCAGCAGTTACTCGAAGGGCCCTAGCACAGATACGCAGTATTTT.

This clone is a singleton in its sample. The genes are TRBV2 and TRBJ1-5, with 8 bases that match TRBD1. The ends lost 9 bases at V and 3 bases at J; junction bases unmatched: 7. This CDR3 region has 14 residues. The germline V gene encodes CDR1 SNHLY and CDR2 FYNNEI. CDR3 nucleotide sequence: TGTGCCAGTAGACAGGGGACTACCAATCAGCCCCAGCATTTT. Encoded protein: CASRQGTTNQPQHF.

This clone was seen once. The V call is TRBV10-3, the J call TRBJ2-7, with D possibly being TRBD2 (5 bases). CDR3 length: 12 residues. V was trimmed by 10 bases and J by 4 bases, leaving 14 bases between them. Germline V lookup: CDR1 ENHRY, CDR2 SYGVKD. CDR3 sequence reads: CATSNGEYEQYF. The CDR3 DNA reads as TGTGCCACTTCTAACGGGGAATACGAGCAGTACTTC.

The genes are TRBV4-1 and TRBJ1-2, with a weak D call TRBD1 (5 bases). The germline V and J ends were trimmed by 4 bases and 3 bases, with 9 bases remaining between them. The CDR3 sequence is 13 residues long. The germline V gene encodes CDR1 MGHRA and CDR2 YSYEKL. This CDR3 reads CASSLDRDYGYTF. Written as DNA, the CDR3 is TGCGCCAGCAGCCTCGACAGAGACTATGGCTACACCTTC.

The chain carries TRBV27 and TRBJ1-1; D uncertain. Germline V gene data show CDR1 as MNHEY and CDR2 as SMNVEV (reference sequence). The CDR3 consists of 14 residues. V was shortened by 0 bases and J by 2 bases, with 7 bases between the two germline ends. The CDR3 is CASSLSRANTEAFF. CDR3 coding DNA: TGTGCCAGCAGTTTATCGAGAGCAAACACTGAAGCTTTCTTT.

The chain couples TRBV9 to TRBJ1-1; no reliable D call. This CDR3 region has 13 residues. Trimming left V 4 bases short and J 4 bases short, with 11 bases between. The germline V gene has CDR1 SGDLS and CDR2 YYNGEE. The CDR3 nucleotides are TGTGCCAGCAGCACGGCCCTTGGCACTGAAGCTTTCTTT. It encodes CASSTALGTEAFF.

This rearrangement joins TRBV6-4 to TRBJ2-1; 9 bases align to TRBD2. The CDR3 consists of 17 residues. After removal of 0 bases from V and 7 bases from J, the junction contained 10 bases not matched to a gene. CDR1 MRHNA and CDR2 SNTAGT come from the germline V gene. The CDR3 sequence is CASSDSVAGVMLNEQFF. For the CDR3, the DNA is TGTGCCAGCAGTGACTCGGTAGCGGGAGTTATGTTAAATGAGCAGTTCTTC.

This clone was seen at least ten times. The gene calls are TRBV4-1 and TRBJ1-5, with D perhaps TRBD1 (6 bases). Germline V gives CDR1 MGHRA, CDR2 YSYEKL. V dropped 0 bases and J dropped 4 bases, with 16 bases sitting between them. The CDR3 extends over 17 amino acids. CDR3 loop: CASSQDRADSTNQPQHF. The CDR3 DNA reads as TGCGCCAGCAGCCAAGATCGAGCGGACAGTACTAATCAGCCCCAGCATTTT.

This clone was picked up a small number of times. The CDR3 nucleotides read TGTGCCTGGAGTTTCTTCGGGACCGAGAATGAAAAACTGTTTTTT. Translation: CAWSFFGTENEKLFF. V and J are TRBV30 and TRBJ1-4, with D tentatively TRBD1 (5 bases). The germline gives CDR1 GTSNPN, CDR2 SVGIG (reference sequence). The CDR3 is 15 residues long. V was cut by 2 bases and J by 5 bases, with 15 bases left in between.

The CDR3 sequence: CASSLAINTGELFF. The CDR3 coding sequence is TGTGCCAGCAGCTTGGCCATTAACACCGGGGAGCTGTTTTTT. The chain is built from TRBV5-4 and TRBJ2-2; D call uncertain. This CDR3 contains 14 residues. Germline CDR1 reads SGHNT; CDR2 reads YYREEE (reference sequence). V was trimmed by 0 bases and J by 2 bases, leaving 5 bases between them.

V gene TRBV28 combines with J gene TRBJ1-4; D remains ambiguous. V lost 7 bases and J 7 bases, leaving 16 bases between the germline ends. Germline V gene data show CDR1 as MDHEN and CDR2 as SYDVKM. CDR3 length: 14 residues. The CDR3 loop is CASTVQGWGEKLFF. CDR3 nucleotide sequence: TGTGCCAGCACCGTACAAGGTTGGGGTGAAAAACTGTTTTTT.

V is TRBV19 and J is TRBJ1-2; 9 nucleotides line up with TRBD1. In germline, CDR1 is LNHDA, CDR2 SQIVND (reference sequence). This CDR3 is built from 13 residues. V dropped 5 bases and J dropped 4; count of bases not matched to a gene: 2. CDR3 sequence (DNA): TGTGCCAGTAGTCCGGGACAGGGCTATGGCTACACCTTC. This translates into CASSPGQGYGYTF.

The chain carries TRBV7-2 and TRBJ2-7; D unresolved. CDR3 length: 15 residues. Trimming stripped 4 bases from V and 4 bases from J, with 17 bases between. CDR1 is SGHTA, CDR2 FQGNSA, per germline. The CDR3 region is CASSSGPRESYEQYF. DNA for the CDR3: TGTGCCAGCAGCTCAGGACCCCGCGAATCGTACGAGCAGTACTTC.